The 29 T cell receptor beta chains below all came from one sample that was sequenced in a study of CD8+CD57+ T cells in acquired aplastic anemia. The template for TCR beta VDJ and CDR3 sequence profiling was genomic DNA. TCRdb re-derived calls from the reads in MiXCR, one entry per CDR3 protein. The sample holds roughly 180,000 distinct CDR3 sequences; 40% to 55% are singletons and the top ten take about 2.9%. The sequencing sample was made of sorted CD4+, CD8+, or CD8+CD57+ T cells (not recorded which) from PBMCs. The receptors were gathered from a human donor in good health.

This clonotype was seen many times. This chain joins TRBV10-3 and TRBJ2-1; a possible D gene is TRBD2 (5 bases). Germline assignment: CDR1 ENHRY and CDR2 SYGVKD. CDR3 length equals 16 residues. Trimming removed 6 bases from V and 0 bases from J, with 15 bases in between. The CDR3 loop is CAIRAQRHYSYNEQFF. CDR3 nucleotides: TGTGCCATCAGAGCACAGCGGCACTACTCCTACAATGAGCAGTTCTTC.

The chain uses TRBV6-1 and TRBJ1-5; D is possibly TRBD1 (5 bases). Trimming left V 2 bases short and J 7 bases short, with 21 bases between. Germline CDR1 reads MNHNS; CDR2 reads SASEGT. This CDR3 comprises 17 residues. The CDR3 sequence: CASSELVFRGVGQPQHF. The CDR3 bases are TGTGCCAGCAGTGAACTCGTTTTCCGAGGGGTCGGACAGCCCCAGCATTTT.

The chain carries TRBV20-1 and TRBJ2-7, with TRBD2 matching over 7 bases. CDR3 length: 12 amino acids. V lost 4 bases, J lost 1 base, and 1 base stayed unmatched. CDR1 is DFQATT and CDR2 is SNEGSKA in the germline V gene (reference sequence). The CDR3 region is CSAMGGSYEQYF. DNA for the CDR3: TGCAGTGCTATGGGGGGGTCCTACGAGCAGTACTTC.

V usage is TRBV2 and J usage is TRBJ1-2; maybe TRBD1 (5 bases). Trimming shortened V by 10 bases and J by 8 bases, and 17 bases separated the two germline ends. Germline CDR1 SNHLY, CDR2 FYNNEI. This CDR3 has 12 amino acids. CDR3 bases: TGTGCCATACAGGACTCGAAGATGGGCTACACCTTC. Its translation is CAIQDSKMGYTF.

The J gene is TRBJ2-5, the V gene TRBV20-1; the D gene is possibly TRBD1 (5 bases). The CDR3 consists of 11 residues. Looked up from germline, CDR1 is DFQATT and CDR2 is SNEGSKA (reference sequence). Between the trimmed V and J ends, which lost 6 bases and 11 bases, there was a span of 16 bases. CDR3 sequence reads: CSASGHARQYF. The CDR3 nucleotides read TGCAGTGCAAGTGGACACGCCAGGCAGTACTTC.

This clonotype was counted ten times or more. V is TRBV7-8 and J is TRBJ2-4; 7 positions agree with TRBD1. The CDR3 consists of 12 residues. Looked up from germline, CDR1 is SGHVS and CDR2 is FQNEAQ. The J segment lost 14 bases and the V segment lost 8 bases, leaving 12 bases of the junction unmatched. In DNA, the CDR3 is TGTGCCAGCGCCTCCCACAGGGGTCGGGAGTACTTC. This sequence encodes CASASHRGREYF. Full variable domain (missing parts from reference TRBV7-8 and TRBJ2-4): GAGVSQSPRYKVAKRGQDVALRCDPISGHVSLFWYQQALGQGPEFLTYFQNEAQLDKSGLPSDRFFAERPEGSVSTLKIQRTQQEDSAVYLCASASHRGREYFGAGTRLSVL.

The chain employs TRBV10-1 and TRBJ2-5, with a possible D match to TRBD1 (6 bases). V was pared by 7 bases and J by 1 base, with 13 bases between. In germline, CDR1 is WNHNN, CDR2 SYGVQD (reference sequence). The CDR3 contains 14 residues. CDR3 amino acids: CASNPTGCQETQYF. CDR3 DNA sequence: TGCGCCAGCAACCCGACAGGCTGCCAAGAGACCCAGTACTTC.

This clonotype came up a few times. V gene TRBV30 combines with J gene TRBJ1-5; a weak D match, TRBD1 (6 bases). The length of the CDR3 is 14 residues. Germline V CDR1 and CDR2: GTSNPN, SVGIG (reference sequence). The germline V and J ends were trimmed by 2 bases and 3 bases, with 11 bases remaining between them. CDR3 sequence reads: CAWSPGAVNQPQHF. Here the CDR3 DNA reads TGTGCCTGGAGTCCGGGGGCAGTCAATCAGCCCCAGCATTTT. The full variable domain, in which reference TRBV30 and TRBJ1-5 provide the parts outside the CDR3, is SQTIHQWPATLVQPVGSPLSLECTVEGTSNPNLYWYRQAAGRGLQLLFYSVGIGQISSEVPQNLSASRPQDRQFILSSKKLLLSDSGFYLCAWSPGAVNQPQHFGDGTRLSIL.

This clonotype was seen once. The V call is TRBV25-1, the J call TRBJ1-4; D is unclear. Germline V gene lookup returns CDR1 MGHDK and CDR2 SYGVNS. The CDR3 has 16 residues. Trimming shortened V by 0 bases and J by 7 bases, and 15 bases separated the two germline ends. The CDR3 bases are TGTGCCAGCAGTGAATACGGAGGGTGGGTAGGTGAAAAACTGTTTTTT. This encodes CASSEYGGWVGEKLFF.

The genes are TRBV20-1 and TRBJ2-1; 10 bases agree with TRBD2. CDR1 and CDR2 from the germline V gene are DFQATT and SNEGSKA (reference sequence). V shed 3 bases and J 9 bases; nucleotides not matched to a gene: 11. The CDR3 extends over 15 amino acids. The CDR3 coding sequence is TGCAGTGCTAGCCAGAGACTAGCGGGTGATAGTGAGCAGTTCTTC. It encodes CSASQRLAGDSEQFF.

This clonotype was observed many times. The chain recombines TRBV11-1 with TRBJ1-2; TRBD1 aligns across 8 bases. V trimming: 6 bases; J trimming: 7 bases; junction bases outside the gene matches: 10. The germline V gene has CDR1 SGHAT and CDR2 FQDESV (reference sequence). The CDR3 covers 14 residues. In DNA form, the CDR3 reads TGTGCCAGCAGTTTGACAGGGGCGTCGCGTGGCTACACCTTC. Protein sequence: CASSLTGASRGYTF.

The chain has TRBV7-6 and TRBJ1-2; the D gene is possibly TRBD1 (6 bases). The CDR3 totals 13 residues. V was clipped by 5 bases and J by 7 bases, with 14 bases between them. Germline V gene lookup returns CDR1 SGHVS and CDR2 FNYEAQ. CDR3 in DNA: TGTGCCAGCAGCCCGGGACAACAAGGTGGCTACACCTTC. Residues: CASSPGQQGGYTF.

In its sample, this clonotype was seen many times. The chain couples TRBV20-1 to TRBJ2-1, with D perhaps TRBD2 (5 bases). The germline CDR1 and CDR2 sequences are DFQATT and SNEGSKA (reference sequence). The germline V and J ends were trimmed by 0 bases and 4 bases, with 22 bases remaining between them. This CDR3 contains 18 residues. The CDR3 DNA reads as TGCAGTGCTAGAGACCCACGGGAACGGGCAAACCTGTACAATGAGCAGTTCTTC. Translated, it gives CSARDPRERANLYNEQFF.

On this clonotype itself: This clone may be a read error of a much larger clone one base away. The chain employs TRBV11-2 and TRBJ2-1; D perhaps matches TRBD2 (6 bases). Deletions cut 1 base from V and 9 bases from J, with 19 bases between. Germline CDR1 reads SGHAT; CDR2 reads FQNNGV. The length of the CDR3 is 16 residues. This CDR3 is CASSLGTNGALAEQFF. DNA of the CDR3: TGTGCCAGCAGCTTAGGGACTAACGGGGCCTTGGCTGAGCAGTTCTTC. The complete variable domain, with remaining parts taken from reference TRBV11-2 and TRBJ2-1, reads EAGVAQSPRYKIIEKRQSVAFWCNPISGHATLYWYQQILGQGPKLLIQFQNNGVVDDSQLPKDRFSAERLKGVDSTLKIQPAKLEDSAVYLCASSLGTNGALAEQFFGPGTRLTVL.

This clonotype occurred many times. This chain joins TRBV19 and TRBJ1-1; a possible D gene is TRBD1 (6 bases). Germline V CDR1 and CDR2: LNHDA, SQIVND (reference sequence). Trimming cost V 3 bases and J 11 bases, with 19 bases left between them. The CDR3 covers 14 residues. The CDR3 loop reads CASSIGTSGLAAFF. In DNA form, the CDR3 reads TGTGCCAGTAGTATTGGGACATCAGGATTAGCCGCTTTCTTT.

As for this clonotype: A single base separates this from a much larger clone, so it may be a read error. The chain couples TRBV3-1 to TRBJ2-3; D remains ambiguous. The CDR3 extends over 12 amino acids. In germline, CDR1 is LGHDT, CDR2 YNNKEL (reference sequence). CDR3: CASSQFTDTRYF. Written as DNA, the CDR3 is TGTGCCAGCAGCCAGTTCACAGATACGCGGTATTTT.

The genes are TRBV29-1 and TRBJ2-1, with 7 bases fitting TRBD1. CDR1 is SQVTM, CDR2 ANQGSEA, per germline. Trimming removed 4 bases from V and 6 bases from J; junction bases left unmatched: 6. CDR3 size: 13 residues. CDR3 DNA: TGCAGCGTTGTACAGGGGCTCGGCAATGAGCAGTTCTTC. Translation gives CSVVQGLGNEQFF.

The chain joins TRBV20-1 to TRBJ2-7, with TRBD1 matching over 8 bases. From germline, CDR1 is DFQATT and CDR2 SNEGSKA (reference sequence). V was clipped by 6 bases and J by 3 bases; unmatched bases: 4. The CDR3 loop spans 12 amino acids. CDR3 in amino acids: CSADRVDYEQYF. The DNA of the CDR3 is TGCAGTGCGGACAGGGTAGACTACGAGCAGTACTTC.

This clonotype appeared many times. The rearrangement links TRBV2 to TRBJ2-3; D unclear. This CDR3 has 12 residues. Per germline, CDR1 SNHLY and CDR2 FYNNEI. V dropped 4 bases and J dropped 4 bases, with 6 bases sitting between them. CDR3 residues: CASSVGSDTQYF. CDR3 bases: TGTGCCAGCAGTGTCGGGTCAGATACGCAGTATTTT. The whole variable domain, filled in from reference TRBV2 and TRBJ2-3, reads EPEVTQTPSHQVTQMGQEVILRCVPISNHLYFYWYRQILGQKVEFLVSFYNNEISEKSEIFDDQFSVERPDGSNFTLKIRSTKLEDSAMYFCASSVGSDTQYFGPGTRLTVL.

This clonotype was counted at least ten times. The gene calls are TRBV7-2 and TRBJ1-2, with a possible D match to TRBD1 (5 bases). Trimming cost V 5 bases and J 0 bases, with 7 bases left between them. CDR1 and CDR2 (germline): SGHTA, FQGNSA. CDR3 length: 13 amino acids. The CDR3 sequence: CASSPGPNYGYTF. CDR3 nucleotide sequence: TGTGCCAGCAGCCCGGGACCTAACTATGGCTACACCTTC.

Worth noting for this clonotype: This sequence may be a read error, since a much larger clone differs from it by one base. Because the CDR3 is missing its conserved closing phenylalanine or tryptophan, this is likely a read error. The chain links TRBV12-3 or TRBV12-4 to TRBJ1-5, with a tentative D call TRBD1 (6 bases). The V gene lost 6 bases and the J gene lost 2 bases, with 8 bases spanning the gap. CDR3 length: 13 residues. The chain's CDR3 is CASSQGRNQPQHL. The CDR3 region has the DNA TGTGCCAGCAGCCAGGGGCGCAATCAGCCCCAGCATCTT.

V gene TRBV4-1 combines with J gene TRBJ2-7; D possibly corresponds to TRBD1 (6 bases). Germline CDR1 and CDR2: MGHRA and YSYEKL. This CDR3 is 15 amino acids long. Trimming stripped 1 base from V and 6 bases from J, with 16 bases between. For the CDR3, the DNA is TGCGCCAGCAGCCAAGTTGGGCAGGGGAGTGGCGAGCAGTACTTC. This translates into CASSQVGQGSGEQYF.

This clonotype was observed a few times. This rearrangement joins TRBV18 to TRBJ1-1; D may be TRBD1 (5 bases). The CDR3 extends over 15 amino acids. Per germline, CDR1 KGHSH and CDR2 LQKENI. The V end lost 0 bases, the J end lost 0 bases, and 8 bases lay between the germline ends. The CDR3 spells CASSPPAGLNTEAFF. CDR3 sequence (DNA): TGTGCCAGCTCACCACCGGCAGGGCTGAACACTGAAGCTTTCTTT.

A word on this clonotype: Possible read error: a much larger clone is one base away. The chain combines TRBV2 with TRBJ2-4, with TRBD1 as a possible D gene (5 bases). Germline-derived CDR1 and CDR2 are SNHLY and FYNNEI. This CDR3 is built from 17 residues. The chain's CDR3 is CGSSGLGKGVGKNIQYF. The CDR3 DNA sequence: TGTGGCAGCAGTGGCTTGGGGAAAGGGGTAGGCAAAAACATTCAGTACTTC.

The chain uses TRBV7-6 and TRBJ1-2; tentative D call: TRBD1 (5 bases). This CDR3 has 15 amino acids. V was shortened by 6 bases and J by 3 bases, with 17 bases between the two germline ends. CDR1 SGHVS and CDR2 FNYEAQ come from the germline V gene. DNA for the CDR3: TGTGCCAGCAGTCTTACACGGGGCGCGCACTATGGCTACACCTTC. Its translation is CASSLTRGAHYGYTF.

There are a few counts of this clonotype. The rearrangement links TRBV18 to TRBJ1-1; D remains ambiguous. Germline V lookup: CDR1 KGHSH, CDR2 LQKENI. With 5 bases removed from V and 0 bases from J, the gap between germline ends came to 13 bases. This CDR3 has 15 residues. In DNA form, the CDR3 reads TGTGCCAGCTCAAACGGGCGGGGAATGAACACTGAAGCTTTCTTT. The encoded protein is CASSNGRGMNTEAFF.

This clonotype was picked up a small number of times. The V and J genes are TRBV6-5 and TRBJ2-4, with a weak D call TRBD2 (5 bases). The V gene lost 8 bases and the J gene lost 0 bases, with 17 bases spanning the gap. This CDR3 region has 16 residues. Looked up from germline, CDR1 is MNHEY and CDR2 is SVGAGI. CDR3 protein: CASSPRADPAKNIQYF. In nucleotides, the CDR3 is TGTGCCAGCTCCCCGCGGGCGGACCCAGCCAAAAACATTCAGTACTTC.

This clonotype was found many times. The chain links TRBV7-2 to TRBJ2-1; TRBD2 matches at 11 bases. With V trimmed by 1 base and J by 4 bases, 9 bases remained unmatched. Germline CDR1 is SGHTA and CDR2 is FQGNSA. CDR3 length equals 18 residues. CDR3 in amino acids: CASSLGPGTSGIYNEQFF. The CDR3 DNA is TGTGCCAGCAGCTTAGGCCCCGGGACTAGCGGTATTTACAATGAGCAGTTCTTC.

The chain couples TRBV7-9 to TRBJ1-1, with TRBD1 matching 7 bases. Germline V gene data show CDR1 as SEHNR and CDR2 as FQNEAQ (reference sequence). Trimming cost V 1 base and J 6 bases; bases outside gene matches: 5. This CDR3 spans 14 amino acids. CDR3 DNA sequence: TGTGCCAGCAGCTTAGGACAGGGCCGATCTGAAGCTTTCTTT. It specifies CASSLGQGRSEAFF.